The 18 T cell receptor beta chains reported below all come from one sample, sequenced in a study of T cell repertoires in cytomegalovirus infection. Via MiXCR, TCRdb re-called the reads, giving one row per CDR3 protein. The table records approximately 550,000 distinct CDR3 sequences, about 15% of them present only once. Input material: CD8+ T cells from PBMCs. The source of these receptors is a human donor in good health (CMV status not recorded). Some clones in this sample may be carry-over from other donors' samples.

This clonotype was detected a few times. The chain uses TRBV9 and TRBJ1-4; D uncertain. Germline V gene lookup returns CDR1 SGDLS and CDR2 YYNGEE. The CDR3 spans 14 residues. V was clipped by 3 bases and J by 8 bases, with 14 bases between them. CDR3 sequence reads: CASSAEDGPEKLFF. The CDR3 nucleotides read TGTGCCAGCAGCGCCGAGGACGGCCCAGAAAAACTGTTTTTT.

This clonotype was recorded a few times. The chain joins TRBV2 to TRBJ1-1; D gene ambiguous. Trimming took 4 bases from V and 0 from J, leaving 6 bases between them. The CDR3 contains 13 residues. The germline CDR1 and CDR2 sequences are SNHLY and FYNNEI. The CDR3 is CASSATVNTEAFF. The CDR3 DNA is TGTGCCAGCAGTGCAACGGTGAACACTGAAGCTTTCTTT.

As for this clonotype: The junction departs from germline at one end; a sequencing error may be responsible. The J gene is TRBJ2-6, the V gene TRBV20-1; D might be TRBD1 (5 bases). The germline V gene has CDR1 DFQATT and CDR2 SNEGSKA (reference sequence). This CDR3 comprises 14 residues. CDR3 region: CSARHNSGANVMTF. Here the CDR3 DNA reads TGCAGTGCTAGACACAACTCTGGGGCCAACGTCATGACTTTC.

This clonotype was seen a few times. The chain has TRBV5-1 and TRBJ1-2; 11 bases agree with TRBD1. The V segment lost 1 base and the J segment 8 bases; nucleotides outside the gene matches: 4. Germline CDR1 and CDR2: SGHRS and YFSETQ. This CDR3 has 14 amino acids. The CDR3 reads CASSLWTGGDGYTF. CDR3 nucleotide sequence: TGCGCCAGCAGCTTGTGGACAGGGGGCGACGGCTACACCTTC.

This clonotype was recorded many times. This CDR3 is CASSLGGRGNQPQHF. The DNA of the CDR3 is TGTGCCAGCAGCTTAGGGGGCAGGGGCAATCAGCCCCAGCATTTT. The genes are TRBV7-9 and TRBJ1-5; a possible D gene is TRBD1 (5 bases). V shed 1 base and J shed 2 bases, with 9 bases lying between them. The CDR3 has 15 residues. CDR1 is SEHNR, CDR2 FQNEAQ, per germline (reference sequence).

The chain recombines TRBV20-1 with TRBJ1-5; TRBD1 is a possible D gene (5 bases). The CDR3 covers 15 residues. V was clipped by 3 bases and J by 1 base, with 13 bases between them. Germline loops: CDR1 DFQATT, CDR2 SNEGSKA (reference sequence). CDR3 amino acids: CSARVPGLSNQPQHF. The CDR3 DNA reads as TGCAGTGCTAGGGTTCCGGGACTAAGCAATCAGCCCCAGCATTTT.

This clonotype was picked up a small number of times. This chain uses TRBV7-9 with TRBJ2-7; no clear D. Trimming stripped 5 bases from V and 3 bases from J, with 11 bases between. CDR1 SEHNR and CDR2 FQNEAQ come from the germline V gene (reference sequence). The CDR3 is 13 residues long. The DNA for the CDR3 is TGTGCCAGCAGCCGAAGTTCTCTCTACGAGCAGTACTTC. Amino acids: CASSRSSLYEQYF.

In its sample, this clonotype was seen many times. The chain uses TRBV12-3 or TRBV12-4 and TRBJ1-2; 9 positions agree with TRBD1. With V trimmed by 4 bases and J by 8 bases, 14 bases remained unmatched. This CDR3 is built from 16 residues. CDR3 protein: CASSWSGQGAQGGYTF. CDR3 DNA sequence: TGTGCCAGCAGTTGGTCGGGACAGGGCGCCCAGGGGGGCTACACCTTC.

This clonotype was seen at least ten times. V and J are TRBV11-2 and TRBJ2-1; TRBD2 agrees at 11 bases. The CDR3 is 15 residues long. V lost 5 bases and J lost 5; bases outside the gene matches: 5. Germline V CDR1 and CDR2: SGHAT, FQNNGV. The CDR3 here is CASSPTTSGDNEQFF. The CDR3 coding sequence is TGTGCCAGCAGCCCCACGACTAGCGGGGACAATGAGCAGTTCTTC.

This clonotype was detected a few times. The V and J genes are TRBV6-5 and TRBJ2-7, with no clear D. Trimming took off 6 bases at V and 6 bases at J, with 18 bases between the two ends. Per the germline V gene, CDR1 is MNHEY and CDR2 is SVGAGI. This CDR3 has 14 residues. The DNA of the CDR3 is TGTGCCAGCAGCCCGGGTCGTTCCGGGCTCGAGCAGTACTTC. As protein: CASSPGRSGLEQYF.

This clonotype was counted ten times or more. The chain combines TRBV7-6 with TRBJ2-1; 8 nucleotides agree with TRBD1. The ends lost 5 bases at V and 3 bases at J; junction bases unmatched: 15. CDR1 and CDR2 from the germline V gene are SGHVS and FNYEAQ. The CDR3 is 18 residues long. CDR3 region: CASSPQGAPSFLYNEQFF. The CDR3 region has the DNA TGTGCCAGCAGCCCCCAGGGGGCCCCAAGTTTTCTCTACAATGAGCAGTTCTTC.

There are a few counts of this clonotype. The rearrangement uses TRBV27 and TRBJ2-3; D is possibly TRBD2 (5 bases). Per the germline V gene, CDR1 is MNHEY and CDR2 is SMNVEV (reference sequence). The V end was cut by 1 base, the J end by 6 bases, with 14 bases between. This CDR3 spans 15 amino acids. This CDR3 reads CASSLLRDVGDTQYF. For the CDR3, the DNA is TGTGCCAGCAGTTTATTACGGGATGTCGGGGATACGCAGTATTTT.

This clonotype was seen more than once but under ten times. Here the CDR3 DNA reads TGCGCCAGACGGACTAGCGGGAGTAGGGCGAACACCGGGGAGCTGTTTTTT. This encodes CARRTSGSRANTGELFF. V and J are TRBV23-1 and TRBJ2-2, with 13 bases identical to TRBD2. TRBV23-1 is treated as an ORF (open reading frame) with a function not yet certain. V gave up 9 bases and J gave up 0 bases; unmatched junction bases: 7. The CDR3 has 17 amino acids.

The chain uses TRBV27 and TRBJ2-7; D possibly matches TRBD1 or TRBD2 (5 bases each). Germline V CDR1 and CDR2: MNHEY, SMNVEV (reference sequence). Trimming pared 6 bases from V and 2 bases from J, leaving 20 bases between. There are 16 residues in the CDR3. The CDR3 DNA sequence: TGTGCCAGCAGAACGAGGGGCACAACATTCACCTACGAGCAGTACTTC. Its protein product is CASRTRGTTFTYEQYF.

This clonotype was picked up many times. The chain joins TRBV10-2 to TRBJ2-7; D remains ambiguous. Deletions cut 3 bases from V and 7 bases from J, with 4 bases between. Germline CDR1 is WSHSY and CDR2 is SAAADI. This CDR3 is built from 10 residues. The CDR3 protein is CASSEREQYF. In DNA form, the CDR3 reads TGCGCCAGCAGTGAAAGGGAGCAGTACTTC.

In this sample, this clonotype turned up many times. The chain combines TRBV7-9 with TRBJ2-1; TRBD2 agrees at 8 bases. Germline V CDR1 and CDR2: SEHNR, FQNEAQ (reference sequence). CDR3 size: 19 residues. Losses at the gene ends were 0 bases for V and 8 bases for J; bases not matched to a gene: 18. The CDR3 bases are TGTGCCAGCAGCTTAGCAAGGTTCGGGGAACGGGAGGGCCTCTATGAGCAGTTCTTC. It encodes CASSLARFGEREGLYEQFF.

This clonotype was recorded at least ten times. V is TRBV7-9 and J is TRBJ2-2; 7 bases map to TRBD1. CDR3 length equals 16 residues. V dropped 5 bases and J dropped 2; count of bases not matched to a gene: 8. Germline V gene lookup returns CDR1 SEHNR and CDR2 FQNEAQ (reference sequence). Here the CDR3 DNA reads TGTGCCAGCAGCGAAGACAGGGTCTCTAACACCGGGGAGCTGTTTTTT. It specifies CASSEDRVSNTGELFF.

This clonotype was seen many times. This chain uses TRBV6-6 with TRBJ1-2; D is undetermined. The CDR3 sequence is 15 residues long. Trimming took 5 bases from V and 5 from J, leaving 18 bases between them. Germline CDR1 MNHNY, CDR2 SVGAGI (reference sequence). In nucleotides, the CDR3 is TGTGCCAGCAGTAACCCGGGAGAACGGATATATGGCTACACCTTC. This gives the protein CASSNPGERIYGYTF.